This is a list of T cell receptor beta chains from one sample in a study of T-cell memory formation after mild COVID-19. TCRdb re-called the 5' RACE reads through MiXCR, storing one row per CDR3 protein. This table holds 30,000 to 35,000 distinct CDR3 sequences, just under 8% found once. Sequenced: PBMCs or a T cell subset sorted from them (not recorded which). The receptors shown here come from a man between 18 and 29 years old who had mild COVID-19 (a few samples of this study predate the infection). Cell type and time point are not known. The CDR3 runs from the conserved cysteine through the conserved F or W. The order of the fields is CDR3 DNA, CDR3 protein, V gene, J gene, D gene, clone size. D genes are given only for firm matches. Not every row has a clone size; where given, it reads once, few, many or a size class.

TGTGCCAGCAGCTTGAGGACAGGGGAGACCCAGTACTTC,CASSLRTGETQYF,TRBV5-4,TRBJ2-5,TRBD1,many
TGTGCCAGCAGCATCGGGAGCTGGACCGGGGAGCTGTTTTTT,CASSIGSWTGELFF,TRBV5-6,TRBJ2-2,-,many
TGTGCCAGCAGTCCAGGGACAGGGGTTCAGCCCCAGCATTTT,CASSPGTGVQPQHF,TRBV12-3/TRBV12-4,TRBJ1-5,TRBD1,many
TGTGCCAGCAGCCGGAGGACAGGGGGAGAAGAAGCTTTCTTT,CASSRRTGGEEAFF,TRBV7-2,TRBJ1-1,TRBD1,many
TGTGCCAGCTCACCACCCGCTAGCGGAGGGGAGCAGTTCTTC,CASSPPASGGEQFF,TRBV18,TRBJ2-1,TRBD2,many
TGTGCCAGCAGTCCCCGGGACCCTAAGGAAAAACTGTTTTTT,CASSPRDPKEKLFF,TRBV6-5,TRBJ1-4,-,many
TGTGCCACCAGCAGAGAGGGCGGACTGAATGAAAAACTGTTTTTT,CATSREGGLNEKLFF,TRBV15,TRBJ1-4,-,many
TGCAGTGCTAGCGACCGAGGGGGGGCAGGGTACAATGAGCAGTTCTTC,CSASDRGGAGYNEQFF,TRBV20-1,TRBJ2-1,-,-
TGTGCCAGCAGTTTAGCCCGGAGGGCTTTCTTT,CASSLARRAFF,TRBV12-3/TRBV12-4,TRBJ1-1,-,many
TGTGCCAGTAGTCGACAGGGGGCGATTGGGGCCAACGTCCTGACTTTC,CASSRQGAIGANVLTF,TRBV19,TRBJ2-6,TRBD1,many
TGTGCCAGCAGCAAAGGGGGCACTGAAGCTTTCTTT,CASSKGGTEAFF,TRBV21-1,TRBJ1-1,-,many
TGTGCCAGCAGCAAAGAAGCAGTATGTGGCGGGGAGACCCAGTACTTC,CASSKEAVCGGETQYF,TRBV21-1,TRBJ2-5,-,many
TGTGCCAGCAGCCCGCGGACTAGCGGGGGCTCGGGAGATACGCAGTATTTT,CASSPRTSGGSGDTQYF,TRBV9,TRBJ2-3,TRBD2,many
TGTGCCACCAGTGAAGGCGGGCCAGATACGCAGTATTTT,CATSEGGPDTQYF,TRBV24-1,TRBJ2-3,-,many
TGCAGTGCTAGAGTTCAGGGAGCCCCTGGGGCCAACGTCCTGACTTTC,CSARVQGAPGANVLTF,TRBV20-1,TRBJ2-6,-,many
TGTGCCACCAGCGACAGGGTGACTGAAAAACTGTTTTTT,CATSDRVTEKLFF,TRBV15,TRBJ1-4,TRBD1,many
TGCGCCAGCAGTGAGCAGTACCAAGAGACCCAGTACTTC,CASSEQYQETQYF,TRBV10-1,TRBJ2-5,-,few
TGTGCCAGCAGTGGACAGGGGGATAATTCACCCCTCCACTTT,CASSGQGDNSPLHF,TRBV25-1,TRBJ1-6,TRBD1,many
TGCAGTGCTAGATTACTAGCGGGGGGGAACACCGGGGAGCTGTTTTTT,CSARLLAGGNTGELFF,TRBV20-1,TRBJ2-2,TRBD2,-
TGTGCCAGCAGCTTAGGCCTAGCGATGCAGACCCAGTACTTC,CASSLGLAMQTQYF,TRBV7-2,TRBJ2-5,-,many
TGTGCCAGCAGCCAGGACTTTTCCATCACAGATACGCAGTATTTT,CASSQDFSITDTQYF,TRBV6-2/TRBV6-3,TRBJ2-3,-,-
TGCGCCAGCAGCTCCTCGACCGGGACAGGGGGTACAGATACGCAGTATTTT,CASSSSTGTGGTDTQYF,TRBV5-1,TRBJ2-3,TRBD1,-
TGCGCCAGCAGCTTACTTAATTCACCCCTCCACTTT,CASSLLNSPLHF,TRBV4-1,TRBJ1-6,-,many
TGTGCCAGCAGTTTAGGGGACAGGGAGACCAACGTCCTGACTTTC,CASSLGDRETNVLTF,TRBV28,TRBJ2-6,TRBD1,many
TGTGCCAGCAACTTGGCTAGCGGGGGGTCCACAGATACGCAGTATTTT,CASNLASGGSTDTQYF,TRBV11-2,TRBJ2-3,TRBD2,many
TGTGCCAGCAGTTTTAGTTCAAACCGCGGCAATCAGCCCCAGCATTTT,CASSFSSNRGNQPQHF,TRBV2,TRBJ1-5,-,many
TGCGCCAGCAGCGGGGTGGCGGATAACACCGGGGAGCTGTTTTTT,CASSGVADNTGELFF,TRBV5-1,TRBJ2-2,-,many
TGTGCCAGCAGCCTTGGGCATTTGCTTGAAGCTTTCTTT,CASSLGHLLEAFF,TRBV11-2,TRBJ1-1,-,-
TGCGCCAGCAGCCGCCGGGTAGGGGATGGCTACACCTTC,CASSRRVGDGYTF,TRBV5-1,TRBJ1-2,-,many
TGTGCCAGCAGCCCTCAAATTGGACTAGCGGGGCGCACAGATACGCAGTATTTT,CASSPQIGLAGRTDTQYF,TRBV11-2,TRBJ2-3,TRBD2,many
TGCGCCAGCAGCCCCGAGGGGGCAATAGCTAACTATGGCTACACCTTC,CASSPEGAIANYGYTF,TRBV5-1,TRBJ1-2,TRBD1,many
TGTGCCAGCAGCCGAGAGGGGGGCATAATCTATGGCTACACCTTC,CASSREGGIIYGYTF,TRBV7-2,TRBJ1-2,-,many
TGTGCCAGCAGTCCTAGCGGGGCGGCAGATACGCAGTATTTT,CASSPSGAADTQYF,TRBV7-9,TRBJ2-3,TRBD2,many
TGTGCCAGCAGCATACTGACAGGGACGCAAGAAAAACTGTTTTTT,CASSILTGTQEKLFF,TRBV7-9,TRBJ1-4,TRBD1,many
TGTGCCAGCAGCATGACAGGGTACTATGGCTACACCTTC,CASSMTGYYGYTF,TRBV14,TRBJ1-2,TRBD1,few
TGTGCCACCAGTGATTCCCCGAGTTTATGGACGCAGTTCTTC,CATSDSPSLWTQFF,TRBV24-1,TRBJ2-1,-,many
TGTGCCAGCAGTTCACGGACAGGCAAAGGCACAGATACGCAGTATTTT,CASSSRTGKGTDTQYF,TRBV6-2/TRBV6-3,TRBJ2-3,TRBD1,many
TGTGCCAGCAGCCAATGGGGGGGTACGCCCTACGAGCAGTACTTC,CASSQWGGTPYEQYF,TRBV27,TRBJ2-7,TRBD2,large
TGTGCCAGCAGCTCATATCAGGGTACTGGAAACACCATATATTTT,CASSSYQGTGNTIYF,TRBV5-4,TRBJ1-3,-,few
TGTGCCAGCAGCCCGAATCTACCAAAGGTTCAGTACTTC,CASSPNLPKVQYF,TRBV7-2,TRBJ2-4,-,many
TGCGCCAGCAGCCAAGATGTCGTGCGGCCATCTCAGGGGGATACGCAGTATTTT,CASSQDVVRPSQGDTQYF,TRBV4-3,TRBJ2-3,-,many
TGTGCCAGCAGCCAAGAGAGGGTAAGTGGCACTGAAGCTTTCTTT,CASSQERVSGTEAFF,TRBV4-2,TRBJ1-1,-,few
TGCGCCAGCAGTGAGTCCCCAGGATACGAGCAGTACTTC,CASSESPGYEQYF,TRBV10-1,TRBJ2-7,-,few
TGTGCCAGCAGCTTAGGAGGCAGGGGGACCATGTTGGCCAAAAACATTCAGTACTTC,CASSLGGRGTMLAKNIQYF,TRBV7-2,TRBJ2-4,TRBD1,many
TGTGCCAGCAGGGAGGGAGGGGCCAACGTCCTGACTTTC,CASREGGANVLTF,TRBV7-2,TRBJ2-6,-,-
TGTGCCAGCAGCTTATGGCATGATAGCAATCAGCCCCAGCATTTT,CASSLWHDSNQPQHF,TRBV7-2,TRBJ1-5,-,many
TGCAGTGCTAGAGCCTACAATGAGCAGTTCTTC,CSARAYNEQFF,TRBV20-1,TRBJ2-1,-,many
TGTGCCAGCAGCCCTTGGACTAGCGGACCAGAGACCCAGTACTTC,CASSPWTSGPETQYF,TRBV6-2/TRBV6-3,TRBJ2-5,TRBD2,few
TGCGCCAGCAGTTACCAGGGGGCTGATGAAAAACTGTTTTTT,CASSYQGADEKLFF,TRBV5-1,TRBJ1-4,TRBD1,many
TGTGCCAGCAGCTTAGAAGGCGCTGGAGCCAAAAACATTCAGTACTTC,CASSLEGAGAKNIQYF,TRBV11-2,TRBJ2-4,-,many
TGTGCCAGCGCTTCGGGGGGGGCGGCGTACAATGAGCAGTTCTTC,CASASGGAAYNEQFF,TRBV7-2,TRBJ2-1,TRBD2,many
TGCAGTGCTAGAGATCAACCCGGGTGGGAGACCCAGTACTTC,CSARDQPGWETQYF,TRBV20-1,TRBJ2-5,-,many
TGTGCCAGCAGCTTAGCGGCGGGGGGCCGAAAAAACATTCAGTACTTC,CASSLAAGGRKNIQYF,TRBV7-9,TRBJ2-4,TRBD2,-
TGCAGTGCTAGAGCGGGGGGGCCGAACACCGGGGAGCTGTTTTTT,CSARAGGPNTGELFF,TRBV20-1,TRBJ2-2,TRBD2,many